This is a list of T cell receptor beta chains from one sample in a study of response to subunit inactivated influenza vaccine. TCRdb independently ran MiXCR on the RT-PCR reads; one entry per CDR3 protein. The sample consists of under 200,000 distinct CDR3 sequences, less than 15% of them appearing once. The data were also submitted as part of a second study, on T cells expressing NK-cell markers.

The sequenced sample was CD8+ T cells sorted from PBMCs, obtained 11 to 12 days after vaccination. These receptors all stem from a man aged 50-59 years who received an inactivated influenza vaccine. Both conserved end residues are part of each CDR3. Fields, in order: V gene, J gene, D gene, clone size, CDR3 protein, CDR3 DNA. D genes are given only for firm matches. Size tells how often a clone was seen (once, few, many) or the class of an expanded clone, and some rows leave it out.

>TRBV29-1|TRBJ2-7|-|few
CSVEGNRAYEQYF
TGCAGCGTTGAAGGCAACAGGGCCTACGAGCAGTACTTC
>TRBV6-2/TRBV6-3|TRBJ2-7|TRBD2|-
CASILAGGSYEQYF
TGTGCCAGCATTTTAGCGGGAGGTTCCTACGAGCAGTACTTC
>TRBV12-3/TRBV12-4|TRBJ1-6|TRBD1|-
CASSFRGPPLHF
TGTGCCAGCAGTTTTAGGGGGCCACCCCTCCACTTT
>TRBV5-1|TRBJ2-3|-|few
CASSFGPLFTDTQYF
TGCGCCAGCAGCTTCGGCCCGTTATTCACAGATACGCAGTATTTT
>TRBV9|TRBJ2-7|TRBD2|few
CASSEGGGPPFEQYF
TGTGCCAGCAGCGAAGGCGGGGGACCCCCCTTCGAGCAGTACTTC
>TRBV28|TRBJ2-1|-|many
CASSLYRGTLSYNEQFF
TGTGCCAGCAGTTTATATCGGGGAACCCTATCCTACAATGAGCAGTTCTTC
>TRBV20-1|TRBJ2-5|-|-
CSARDWVGGPETQYF
TGCAGTGCTAGAGATTGGGTGGGGGGGCCAGAGACCCAGTACTTC
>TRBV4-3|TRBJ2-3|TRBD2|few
CASSQDSGGWEDTQYF
TGCGCCAGCAGCCAAGATAGCGGGGGGTGGGAAGATACGCAGTATTTT
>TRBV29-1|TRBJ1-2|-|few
CSVGTGNYGYTF
TGCAGCGTTGGGACGGGAAACTATGGCTACACCTTC
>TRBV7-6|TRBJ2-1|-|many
CASSSYDGSYNEQFF
TGTGCCAGCAGCAGCTACGATGGATCCTACAATGAGCAGTTCTTC
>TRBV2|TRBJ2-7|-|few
CASLDSYEQYF
TGTGCCAGCCTGGACAGTTACGAGCAGTACTTC
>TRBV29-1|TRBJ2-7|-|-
CSVSEVYEQYF
TGCAGCGTATCCGAGGTTTACGAGCAGTACTTC
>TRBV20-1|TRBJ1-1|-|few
CSEEGVNTEAFF
TGCAGTGAAGAGGGGGTGAACACTGAAGCTTTCTTT
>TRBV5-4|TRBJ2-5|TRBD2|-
CASSAIPAGGEETQYF
TGTGCCAGCAGCGCTATACCAGCGGGAGGAGAAGAGACCCAGTACTTC
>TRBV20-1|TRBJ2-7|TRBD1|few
CSARDMGQGAYEQYF
TGCAGTGCTAGAGATATGGGACAGGGGGCCTACGAGCAGTACTTC
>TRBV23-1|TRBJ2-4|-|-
CASSQISGREAKNIQYF
TGCGCCAGCAGTCAAATTTCGGGCAGGGAAGCCAAAAACATTCAGTACTTC
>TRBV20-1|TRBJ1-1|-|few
CSARDFEQGNTEAFF
TGCAGTGCTAGAGATTTCGAACAGGGGAACACTGAAGCTTTCTTT
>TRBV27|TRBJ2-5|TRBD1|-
CASSRIDRGGETQYF
TGTGCCAGCAGCCGGATCGACAGGGGTGGAGAGACCCAGTACTTC
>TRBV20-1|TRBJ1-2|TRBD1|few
CSASTGQGVYYGYTF
TGCAGTGCTAGCACGGGACAGGGAGTTTACTATGGCTACACCTTC
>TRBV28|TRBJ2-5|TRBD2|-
CASSFSLAGEETQYF
TGTGCCAGCAGTTTCTCGCTAGCGGGTGAGGAGACCCAGTACTTC
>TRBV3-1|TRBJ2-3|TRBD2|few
CASSQETSGIRTDTQYF
TGTGCCAGCAGCCAAGAGACTAGCGGGATCCGGACAGATACGCAGTATTTT
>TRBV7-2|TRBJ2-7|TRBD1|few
CASSSWTGEDEQYF
TGTGCCAGCAGCTCATGGACAGGGGAAGACGAGCAGTACTTC
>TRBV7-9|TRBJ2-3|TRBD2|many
CASLVAGGPRTDTQYF
TGTGCCAGCTTGGTAGCGGGGGGGCCTCGCACAGATACGCAGTATTTT
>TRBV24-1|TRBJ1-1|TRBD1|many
CATRQGAEAFF
TGTGCCACCAGGCAGGGGGCAGAAGCTTTCTTT
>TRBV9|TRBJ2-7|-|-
CASSVGAGRSYEQYF
TGTGCCAGCAGCGTAGGAGCAGGTCGCTCCTACGAGCAGTACTTC
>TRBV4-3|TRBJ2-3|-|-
CASSQVNVADTQYF
TGCGCCAGCAGCCAAGTTAATGTGGCAGATACGCAGTATTTT
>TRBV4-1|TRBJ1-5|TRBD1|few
CASSRDRADQPQHF
TGCGCCAGCAGCCGGGACAGGGCAGATCAGCCCCAGCATTTT
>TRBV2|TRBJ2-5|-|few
CASRGLPEAETQYF
TGTGCCAGCAGGGGGCTCCCGGAGGCAGAGACCCAGTACTTC
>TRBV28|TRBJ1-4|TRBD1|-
CASSLVGQGVKLFF
TGTGCCAGCAGTTTAGTGGGACAGGGGGTAAAACTGTTTTTT
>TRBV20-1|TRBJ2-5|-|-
CSASIFSFVDQETQYF
TGCAGTGCTAGTATTTTCTCGTTTGTTGACCAAGAGACCCAGTACTTC
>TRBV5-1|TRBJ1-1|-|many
CASSPGGMNTEAFF
TGCGCCAGCAGCCCGGGGGGAATGAACACTGAAGCTTTCTTT
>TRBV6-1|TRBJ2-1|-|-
CASSDAEVNEQFF
TGTGCCAGCAGTGACGCGGAGGTCAATGAGCAGTTCTTC
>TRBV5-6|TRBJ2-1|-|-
CASSSAPSFSYNEQFF
TGTGCCAGCAGCTCCGCCCCTAGCTTCTCCTACAATGAGCAGTTCTTC
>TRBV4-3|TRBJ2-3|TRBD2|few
CASSQAPRGALTDTQYF
TGCGCCAGCAGCCAAGCCCCGCGGGGGGCTCTCACAGATACGCAGTATTTT
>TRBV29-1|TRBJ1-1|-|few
CSVADNEAFF
TGCAGCGTTGCCGACAATGAAGCTTTCTTT
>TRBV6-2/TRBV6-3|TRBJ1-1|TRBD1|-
CASSYLTGKVTEAFF
TGTGCCAGCAGTTACTTGACAGGGAAGGTCACTGAAGCTTTCTTT
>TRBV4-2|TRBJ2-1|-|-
CASSQEGSGDNEQFF
TGTGCCAGCAGCCAAGAAGGGTCCGGGGACAATGAGCAGTTCTTC
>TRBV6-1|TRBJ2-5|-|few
CASTGGSGETQYF
TGTGCCAGCACCGGGGGTTCGGGGGAGACCCAGTACTTC
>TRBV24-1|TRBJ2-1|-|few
CATSDQTSQTYNEQFF
TGTGCCACCAGTGATCAAACTTCTCAAACCTACAATGAGCAGTTCTTC
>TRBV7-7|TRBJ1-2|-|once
CASILALGLYYGYTF
TGTGCTAGCATCTTAGCCCTCGGATTATACTATGGCTACACCTTC
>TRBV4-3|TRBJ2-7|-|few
CASSQEYVQHPRDYEQYF
TGCGCCAGCAGCCAAGAATACGTCCAACATCCTCGAGACTACGAGCAGTACTTC
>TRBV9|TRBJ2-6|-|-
CASSPLSGANVLTF
TGTGCCAGCAGCCCCCTCTCTGGGGCCAACGTCCTGACTTTC
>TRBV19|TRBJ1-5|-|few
CASSPSVGGGQPQHF
TGTGCCAGTAGCCCTTCGGTAGGTGGGGGGCAGCCCCAGCATTTT
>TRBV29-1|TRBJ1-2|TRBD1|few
CSVESQGASGYGYTF
TGCAGCGTTGAGTCCCAGGGGGCGAGCGGCTATGGCTACACCTTC
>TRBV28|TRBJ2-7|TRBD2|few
CASSTRTSGRGIYEQYF
TGTGCCAGCAGCACTCGGACTAGCGGGAGGGGAATCTACGAGCAGTACTTC
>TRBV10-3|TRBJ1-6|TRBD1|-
CAIRGTVYNSPLHF
TGTGCCATCAGGGGGACAGTATATAATTCACCCCTCCACTTT
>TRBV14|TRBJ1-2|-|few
CASSQAGVYGYTF
TGTGCCAGCAGCCAAGCGGGGGTCTATGGCTACACCTTC
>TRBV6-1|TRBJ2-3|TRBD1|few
CASSRLGQATDTQYF
TGTGCCAGCAGCCGCTTAGGACAGGCTACAGATACGCAGTATTTT
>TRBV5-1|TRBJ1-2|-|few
CASSLAGDYYGYTF
TGCGCCAGCAGCTTGGCCGGGGATTACTATGGCTACACCTTC
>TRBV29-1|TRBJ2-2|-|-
CSVEDRRRGNTGELFF
TGCAGCGTTGAAGATAGGCGACGGGGGAACACCGGGGAGCTGTTTTTT
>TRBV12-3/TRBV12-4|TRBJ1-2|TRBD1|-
CASRRRQGPYTF
TGTGCCAGCAGAAGACGACAGGGGCCCTACACCTTC
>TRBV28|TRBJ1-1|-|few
CASRYEGSNTEAFF
TGTGCCAGCAGGTACGAGGGCTCGAACACTGAAGCTTTCTTT